Below are 24 T cell receptor beta chains sequenced from a single sample in a study of blood T cell repertoires in COVID-19. Clones were sequenced by immunoSEQ multiplex PCR, and TCRdb holds only the in-frame ones, with some missing. The sample shows some 170,000 clones, about 84% of them seen only once. The specimen was PBMCs or T cells enriched from blood (not recorded which). All receptors come from a man aged 35 to 55 who had recovered from COVID-19.

The chain is built from TRBV5-6 and TRBJ2-1; perhaps TRBD1 as D (5 bases). The CDR3 runs 14 residues. The V and J ends lost 1 base and 10 bases respectively, with 15 bases between them. Germline V lookup: CDR1 SGHDT, CDR2 YYEEEE. CDR3 nucleotides: TGTGCCAGCAGCTTGACGGACACTGAATACGAGCAGTTCTTC. Translation: CASSLTDTEYEQFF.

The chain recombines TRBV28 with TRBJ1-2; 7 bases line up with TRBD1. The CDR3 length is 13 residues. Germline V gene sequence: CDR1 MDHEN, CDR2 SYDVKM. V lost 5 bases and J lost 6; bases outside the gene matches: 6. The CDR3 loop is CASSPGQADGYTF. CDR3 nucleotides: TGTGCCAGCAGTCCCGGACAGGCTGATGGCTACACCTTC.

The chain is built from TRBV5-1 and TRBJ2-2, with 8 nucleotides matching TRBD2. CDR3 size: 15 residues. V lost 0 bases, J lost 3 bases, and 1 base stayed unmatched. The germline gives CDR1 SGHRS, CDR2 YFSETQ. The CDR3 sequence: CASSLVGGDTGELFF. CDR3 bases: TGCGCCAGCAGCTTGGTCGGGGGGGACACCGGGGAGCTGTTTTTT.

This chain connects TRBV6-1 to TRBJ2-1, with TRBD1 matching over 9 bases. With 3 bases clipped from V and 12 bases from J, the junction kept 9 bases outside the gene matches. Germline V lookup: CDR1 MNHNS, CDR2 SASEGT. This CDR3 contains 14 residues. This CDR3 is CASSEPTGGGRQFF. CDR3 nucleotide sequence: TGTGCCAGCAGTGAGCCGACAGGGGGAGGAAGGCAGTTCTTC.

The chain uses TRBV19 and TRBJ1-5; 10 bases line up with TRBD1. The length of the CDR3 is 16 residues. Per the germline V gene, CDR1 is LNHDA and CDR2 is SQIVND (reference sequence). The junction had 6 bases not matched to a gene; V was cut back by 2 bases and J by 5 bases. The CDR3 is CASSINTGQGDQPQHF. DNA for the CDR3: TGTGCCAGTAGTATAAATACCGGACAGGGGGATCAGCCCCAGCATTTT.

The genes are TRBV11-3 and TRBJ2-3, with a weak D call TRBD2 (5 bases). Trimming left V 4 bases short and J 6 bases short, with 11 bases between. The CDR3 is 13 residues long. Germline V CDR1 and CDR2: SGHNT, YENEEA. This chain's CDR3 is CASSSRWRDTQYF. CDR3 bases: TGTGCCAGCAGCTCGCGATGGAGGGATACGCAGTATTTT.

This clone was detected only a few times. The chain joins TRBV5-6 to TRBJ2-1; D is possibly TRBD1 (6 bases). The V and J ends lost 4 bases and 5 bases respectively, with 22 bases between them. Germline-derived CDR1 and CDR2 are SGHDT and YYEEEE. This CDR3 has 17 amino acids. CDR3 in amino acids: CASSREARGTGHNEQFF. The CDR3 DNA is TGTGCCAGCAGCCGAGAGGCCAGGGGAACGGGGCACAATGAGCAGTTCTTC.

The gene calls are TRBV19 and TRBJ1-5, with 7 positions matching TRBD1. The V and J ends lost 4 bases and 3 bases, in that order; junction bases with no gene match: 6. CDR1 and CDR2 from the germline V gene are LNHDA and SQIVND (reference sequence). This CDR3 contains 15 residues. This chain's CDR3 is CASSTPGQINQPQHF. The CDR3 nucleotides read TGTGCCAGTAGTACTCCGGGACAGATCAATCAGCCCCAGCATTTT.

The chain combines TRBV7-3 with TRBJ1-1; D is ambiguous. The V end lost 1 base, the J end lost 2 bases, and 5 bases lay between the germline ends. The CDR3 has 13 amino acids. Looked up from germline, CDR1 is SGHTA and CDR2 is FQGTGA. CDR3 loop: CASSLITNTEAFF. The CDR3 DNA reads TGTGCCAGCAGCTTAATAACAAACACTGAAGCTTTCTTT.

The V call is TRBV10-1, the J call TRBJ2-1; 7 nucleotides agree with TRBD2. The germline gives CDR1 WNHNN, CDR2 SYGVQD (reference sequence). This CDR3 has 14 residues. Trimming at V came to 8 bases and at J to 2 bases, leaving 6 bases not matched to a gene. The CDR3 DNA is TGCGCCAGCTCTCGAAGCGGGGCCTACAATGAGCAGTTCTTC. Its translation is CASSRSGAYNEQFF.

The rearrangement joins TRBV6-5 to TRBJ1-2; D call uncertain. V gave up 2 bases and J gave up 8 bases, with 15 bases separating them. The germline V gene encodes CDR1 MNHEY and CDR2 SVGAGI. This CDR3 spans 14 amino acids. The CDR3 reads CASSYLAGGGGYTF. As DNA, the CDR3 is TGTGCCAGCAGTTACCTAGCAGGCGGTGGGGGCTACACCTTC.

The J gene is TRBJ1-6, the V gene TRBV3-1 (or the pseudogene TRBV3-2), with D possibly TRBD1 on 6 matching bases. Trimming stripped 5 bases from V and 7 bases from J, with 18 bases between. CDR1 and CDR2 from the germline V gene are LGHDT and YNNKEL (reference sequence). The CDR3 is 16 amino acids. CDR3 sequence (DNA): TGTGCCAGCAGCACTGGTTACAGGGCTACAAATTCACCCCTCCACTTT. This sequence encodes CASSTGYRATNSPLHF.

The V gene is TRBV5-6, the J gene TRBJ2-5; TRBD2 matches at 8 bases. The CDR3 totals 16 residues. Per germline, CDR1 SGHDT and CDR2 YYEEEE. V gave up 4 bases and J gave up 6 bases; unmatched junction bases: 14. The CDR3: CASSIRGGGRMQTQYF. The CDR3, as DNA: TGTGCCAGCAGCATACGGGGCGGGGGGCGAATGCAGACCCAGTACTTC. Combining the CDR3 with reference TRBV5-6 and TRBJ2-5 gives the whole variable domain DAGVTQSPTHLIKTRGQQVTLRCSPKSGHDTVSWYQQALGQGPQFIFQYYEEEERQRGNFPDRFSGHQFPNYSSELNVNALLLGDSALYLCASSIRGGGRMQTQYFGPGTRLLVL.

This chain uses TRBV5-1 with TRBJ1-2; 9 nucleotides match TRBD1. V trimming: 7 bases; J trimming: 3 bases; junction bases outside the gene matches: 4. Germline values: CDR1 SGHRS, CDR2 YFSETQ. The CDR3 covers 13 residues. The CDR3 region has the DNA TGCGCCAGCTCGACAGGGGGGGACTATGGCTACACCTTC. It specifies CASSTGGDYGYTF.

The chain recombines TRBV4-1 with TRBJ2-1; D gene unclear. Germline values: CDR1 MGHRA, CDR2 YSYEKL. The V gene lost 0 bases and the J gene lost 8 bases, with 8 bases spanning the gap. The length of the CDR3 is 13 residues. The chain's CDR3 is CASSQDSTDEQFF. Here the CDR3 DNA reads TGCGCCAGCAGCCAAGACTCCACAGATGAGCAGTTCTTC.

The V and J genes are TRBV7-6 and TRBJ2-7; D is possibly TRBD1 (5 bases). Trimming removed 5 bases from V and 3 bases from J, with 20 bases in between. The CDR3 has 16 residues. The germline V gene encodes CDR1 SGHVS and CDR2 FNYEAQ. The CDR3 DNA follows: TGTGCCAGCAGCCGCAGGGTTAAGAGTTCCTACTACGAGCAGTACGTC. As protein: CASSRRVKSSYYEQYV.

The J gene is TRBJ2-2, the V gene TRBV30; TRBD2 agrees at 7 bases. The V and J ends lost 1 base and 7 bases, in that order; junction bases with no gene match: 6. This CDR3 is 14 amino acids long. Germline values: CDR1 GTSNPN, CDR2 SVGIG (reference sequence). CDR3 loop: CAWSGGGNLGELFF. As DNA, the CDR3 is TGTGCCTGGAGTGGGGGGGGTAACCTCGGGGAGCTGTTTTTT. Using reference TRBV30 and TRBJ2-2 for the parts outside the CDR3, the full variable domain is SQTIHQWPATLVQPVGSPLSLECTVEGTSNPNLYWYRQAAGRGLQLLFYSVGIGQISSEVPQNLSASRPQDRQFILSSKKLLLSDSGFYLCAWSGGGNLGELFFGEGSRLTVL.

This clone was seen just once. V is TRBV30 and J is TRBJ1-6, with TRBD1 identical over 7 bases. Germline loops: CDR1 GTSNPN, CDR2 SVGIG (reference sequence). After removal of 2 bases from V and 7 bases from J, the junction contained 8 bases not matched to a gene. The CDR3 covers 15 residues. CDR3 sequence (DNA): TGTGCCTGGAGTCCGAGGAGGGGGCAGAATTCACCCCTCCACTTT. It is translated as CAWSPRRGQNSPLHF.

The chain employs TRBV10-1 and TRBJ2-5; 8 positions agree with TRBD2. The CDR3 runs 13 residues. V shed 8 bases, J shed 6 bases, and the junction held 8 bases outside the gene matches. From germline, CDR1 is WNHNN and CDR2 SYGVQD (reference sequence). CDR3 loop: CASRRTSPQTQYF. DNA of the CDR3: TGCGCCAGCCGCCGGACTAGCCCGCAGACCCAGTACTTC.

The V call is TRBV7-9, the J call TRBJ2-7, with D possibly being TRBD1 (5 bases). CDR1 is SEHNR and CDR2 is FQNEAQ in the germline V gene (reference sequence). The length of the CDR3 is 14 residues. V dropped 3 bases and J dropped 0 bases, with 9 bases sitting between them. This CDR3 is CASSFGADSYEQYF. CDR3 bases: TGTGCCAGCAGCTTTGGGGCGGACTCCTACGAGCAGTACTTC.

This clone was seen just once. The chain recombines TRBV10-3 with TRBJ2-3, with 8 bases aligning to TRBD2. The CDR3 sequence is 12 residues long. CDR1 is ENHRY and CDR2 is SYGVKD in the germline V gene. V shed 11 bases, J shed 5 bases, and the junction held 6 bases outside the gene matches. The CDR3 spells CAVSGEKDTQYF. CDR3 nucleotide sequence: TGTGCCGTTAGCGGGGAGAAAGATACGCAGTATTTT.

The rearrangement uses TRBV15 and TRBJ1-6, with D possibly being TRBD1 (5 bases). Germline V gene data show CDR1 as LNHNV and CDR2 as YYDKDF (reference sequence). Trimming took off 2 bases at V and 9 bases at J, with 8 bases between the two ends. The CDR3 loop spans 13 amino acids. The CDR3 loop reads CATSRQGSSPLHF. The CDR3 bases are TGTGCCACCAGCAGACAGGGAAGTTCACCCCTCCACTTT.

A single count supports this clone. The V and J genes are TRBV10-1 and TRBJ2-2, with TRBD2 matching 7 bases. V shed 0 bases, J shed 5 bases, and the junction held 0 bases outside the gene matches. The germline V gene encodes CDR1 WNHNN and CDR2 SYGVQD (reference sequence). The CDR3 has 14 residues. The CDR3 nucleotides are TGCGCCAGCAGTGAGTCGGGGGGGACCGGGGAGCTGTTTTTT. It is translated as CASSESGGTGELFF.

The J gene is TRBJ1-1, the V gene TRBV3-1 (or the pseudogene TRBV3-2); D is uncertain. V was pared by 3 bases and J by 3 bases, with 23 bases between. The CDR3 length is 18 residues. CDR1 is LGHDT and CDR2 is YNNKEL in the germline V gene (reference sequence). The CDR3 coding sequence is TGTGCCAGCAGCCATGGCCCCGGTGGAGACGCTTTTTACACTGAAGCTTTCTTT. It is translated as CASSHGPGGDAFYTEAFF.